The clone carrying this T cell receptor (beta chain) occurred a few times. The sample originates from a study of blood T cells in healthy people across ages. The donors, healthy Caucasians from Russia, were aged about 6 to 90. For the second PCR, which ran for about 7 to 11 cycles, a sample-barcoded 5' primer and a J-beta primer mix were used. All cDNA molecules were each tagged by a template-switch adaptor with 12 random nucleotides. TCRdb re-called the 5' RACE reads through MiXCR, storing one row per CDR3 protein. The table has around 1,500,000 distinct CDR3 sequences, approximately 40% seen once. This CDR3 has 13 amino acids. Germline lookup yields CDR1 DFQATT and CDR2 SNEGSKA (reference sequence). With 8 bases clipped from V and 6 bases from J, the junction kept 8 bases outside the gene matches.

V gene TRBV20-1 combines with J gene TRBJ2-3; TRBD2 aligns across 10 bases. Sequenced sample: blood. The sequence derives from a woman younger than 35 in good health. In DNA form, the CDR3 reads TGCAGTCCAGTAGCGGGGGGTCCGGATACGCAGTATTTT. It translates to CSPVAGGPDTQYF.